Detailed here is one TCR beta chain. No antigen is known for it. A read error may account for a junction end that differs from germline. The germline V gene has CDR1 SEHNR and CDR2 FQNEAQ (reference sequence). The CDR3 length is 19 residues. These data originate in a study of cytomegalovirus exposure and HLA in healthy donors. Overall study: Early released data had approximately 86 million unique TCRs, all coming from HLA-typed donors. Study results and limitations: Several V segments, TRBV6-2 and TRBV6-3 among them, could not be told apart and were dropped. For cytomegalovirus status, the classifier reportedly gave diagnoses with high specificity and sensitivity.

The PCR used 60 Vbeta and 13 Jbeta primers. Profiling relied on immunoSEQ multiplex PCR, and the TCRdb table lists in-frame clones only, not all of them. The sample lists 210,000 or so clones, 85% occurring once. Source material: PBMCs. The chain is built from TRBV7-9 and TRBJ2-3, with D maybe TRBD2 (5 bases). This TCR came from a girl aged 2 to 10 in good health and CMV-seronegative. CDR3 residues: CSSSPKRQAIRDRTDTQYF. The CDR3 DNA sequence: TGTTCCAGCAGCCCAAAGCGGCAGGCCATCCGGGATAGGACAGATACGCAGTATTTT. The variable domain in full, with the rest retrieved from reference TRBV7-9 and TRBJ2-3, is DTGVSQNPRHKITKRGQNVTFRCDPISEHNRLYWYRQTLGQGPEFLTYFQNEAQLEKSRLLSDRFSAERPKGSFSTLEIQRTEQGDSAMYLCSSSPKRQAIRDRTDTQYFGPGTRLTVL.